The 25 T cell receptor beta chains given below trace back to one sample, sequenced in a study of T cells in Graves' hyperthyroidism and ophthalmopathy. Researchers took RNA transcripts and amplified the TCR beta CDR3 regions from them. An initial round of RT-PCR targeting the TCR CDR3 relied on the HTBI primer set. TCRdb fed the multiplex PCR reads into MiXCR, producing one record per CDR3 protein. Here the sample spans over 250,000 distinct CDR3 sequences, 20% to 25% being singletons. What was sequenced was blood. These receptors came from a man in his forties with Graves' hyperthyroidism that later progressed to Graves' ophthalmopathy.

This clonotype was counted ten times or more. The gene calls are TRBV5-1 and TRBJ1-1; 10 positions match TRBD1. The CDR3 covers 17 residues. The V segment lost 4 bases and the J segment 2 bases; nucleotides outside the gene matches: 11. Germline loops: CDR1 SGHRS, CDR2 YFSETQ. The DNA for the CDR3 is TGCGCCAGCAGCCCCCGGTGGTGGGACAGGGGAAACACTGAAGCTTTCTTT. Translating gives CASSPRWWDRGNTEAFF.

This clonotype has a count of ten or more. The V call is TRBV20-1, the J call TRBJ2-1; TRBD1 or TRBD2 may be the D gene (5 bases each). Between the trimmed V and J ends, which lost 3 bases and 0 bases, there was a span of 9 bases. The CDR3 has 14 residues. Germline-derived CDR1 and CDR2 are DFQATT and SNEGSKA (reference sequence). Here the CDR3 DNA reads TGCAGTGCTAGCTGGGGGAGCTCCTACAATGAGCAGTTCTTC. Encoded protein: CSASWGSSYNEQFF.

The V gene is TRBV30, the J gene TRBJ2-5; D gene unclear. The CDR3 sequence is 12 residues long. Per the germline V gene, CDR1 is GTSNPN and CDR2 is SVGIG (reference sequence). V gave up 3 bases and J gave up 3 bases, with 8 bases separating them. The CDR3 coding sequence is TGTGCCTGGAGCGAAGAGAAAGAGACCCAGTACTTC. This gives the protein CAWSEEKETQYF.

V is TRBV28 and J is TRBJ2-5; 8 bases agree with TRBD1. V shed 6 bases and J 4 bases; nucleotides not matched to a gene: 7. The CDR3 runs to 14 residues. Germline lookup yields CDR1 MDHEN and CDR2 SYDVKM. The CDR3 here is CASSWTGSRETQYF. The DNA of the CDR3 is TGTGCCAGCAGCTGGACAGGGAGTAGAGAGACCCAGTACTTC.

At least ten counts were recorded for this clonotype. The rearrangement joins TRBV18 to TRBJ2-5; a possible D gene is TRBD2 (5 bases). The CDR3 has 15 residues. Germline assignment: CDR1 KGHSH and CDR2 LQKENI. The V and J ends lost 3 bases and 2 bases respectively, with 13 bases between them. The CDR3 DNA reads as TGTGCCAGCTCACCCGGCAGCGGAGAACAAGAGACCCAGTACTTC. Amino acid sequence: CASSPGSGEQETQYF. Using reference TRBV18 and TRBJ2-5 for the parts outside the CDR3, the full variable domain is NAGVMQNPRHLVRRRGQEARLRCSPMKGHSHVYWYRQLPEEGLKFMVYLQKENIIDESGMPKERFSAEFPKEGPSILRIQQVVRGDSAAYFCASSPGSGEQETQYFGPGTRLLVL.

This clonotype appeared a few times. For the CDR3, the DNA is TGCGCCAGCAGTGAGTCGGAGCAACTCGAGCAGTACTTC. Protein sequence: CASSESEQLEQYF. The chain carries TRBV10-2 and TRBJ2-7; D gene uncertain. The germline V gene encodes CDR1 WSHSY and CDR2 SAAADI. V was pared by 0 bases and J by 6 bases, with 9 bases between. This CDR3 is 13 amino acids long.

This clonotype was seen many times. The V gene is TRBV28, the J gene TRBJ2-5, with 7 bases matching TRBD1. Germline V gives CDR1 MDHEN, CDR2 SYDVKM. This CDR3 region has 15 residues. V shed 4 bases, J shed 2 bases, and the junction held 7 bases outside the gene matches. DNA for the CDR3: TGTGCCAGCAGTTCATACCCGACAGGGCAAGAGACCCAGTACTTC. It translates to CASSSYPTGQETQYF.

Here the CDR3 DNA reads TGTGCCAGCAGCTCGGGACAGGGGAACCACGAGCAGTACTTC. Amino acid sequence: CASSSGQGNHEQYF. The V gene is TRBV7-2, the J gene TRBJ2-7; 10 bases map to TRBD1. Trimming at V came to 4 bases and at J to 5 bases, leaving 5 bases not matched to a gene. From germline, CDR1 is SGHTA and CDR2 FQGNSA. The CDR3 is 14 residues long.

This clonotype was counted ten times or more. CDR3 sequence reads: CASSGQGNTEAFF. The DNA for the CDR3 is TGTGCCAGCAGTGGACAAGGGAACACTGAAGCTTTCTTT. The rearrangement links TRBV6-1 to TRBJ1-1; the D is unclear. Germline assignment: CDR1 MNHNS and CDR2 SASEGT. V gave up 4 bases and J gave up 1 base, with 7 bases separating them. CDR3 length: 13 residues.

The chain joins TRBV7-2 to TRBJ2-5; TRBD2 aligns across 7 bases. CDR1 is SGHTA and CDR2 is FQGNSA in the germline V gene. V was pared by 5 bases and J by 5 bases, with 8 bases of the junction left unmatched. The CDR3 sequence is 14 residues long. CDR3 residues: CASSMSGAGETQYF. The CDR3 coding sequence is TGTGCCAGCAGCATGAGCGGGGCTGGGGAGACCCAGTACTTC.

The chain joins TRBV6-5 to TRBJ2-7, with D possibly called TRBD1 or TRBD2 (5 bases each). The CDR3 contains 14 residues. Trimming removed 3 bases from V and 9 bases from J, with 18 bases in between. Germline V gives CDR1 MNHEY, CDR2 SVGAGI. The CDR3: CASSYGLGTGWQYF. CDR3 coding DNA: TGTGCCAGCAGTTATGGGCTAGGGACCGGGTGGCAGTACTTC.

Only one count was recorded for this clonotype. This sequence joins TRBV5-1 and TRBJ2-7; D gene ambiguous. This CDR3 has 14 residues. Germline CDR1 and CDR2: SGHRS and YFSETQ. V lost 7 bases, J lost 5 bases, and 19 bases lay in between. The CDR3 bases are TGCGCCAGCCGGCCGTGGGCGATAATCCACGAGCAGTACTTC. The encoded protein is CASRPWAIIHEQYF.

This clonotype occurred many times. The rearrangement uses TRBV18 and TRBJ2-7; D is unclear. The CDR3 loop spans 15 amino acids. Between the trimmed V and J ends, which lost 3 bases and 0 bases, there was a span of 12 bases. The germline V gene encodes CDR1 KGHSH and CDR2 LQKENI. The CDR3 DNA reads as TGTGCCAGCTCACCGGGCAGTCCACTCTCCTACGAGCAGTACTTC. This sequence encodes CASSPGSPLSYEQYF. Variable domain in full (rest from reference TRBV18 and TRBJ2-7): NAGVMQNPRHLVRRRGQEARLRCSPMKGHSHVYWYRQLPEEGLKFMVYLQKENIIDESGMPKERFSAEFPKEGPSILRIQQVVRGDSAAYFCASSPGSPLSYEQYFGPGTRLTVT.

The genes are TRBV4-1 and TRBJ1-3; TRBD1 is a possible D gene (5 bases). The V end lost 0 bases, the J end lost 1 base, and 10 bases lay between the germline ends. The CDR3 is 16 amino acids. Germline lookup yields CDR1 MGHRA and CDR2 YSYEKL. CDR3 sequence reads: CASSQEGVRSGNTIYF. CDR3 sequence (DNA): TGCGCCAGCAGCCAAGAGGGGGTTCGATCTGGAAACACCATATATTTT.

This clonotype was found many times. V usage is TRBV5-1 and J usage is TRBJ2-7, with 12 bases identical to TRBD2. This CDR3 comprises 15 residues. From germline, CDR1 is SGHRS and CDR2 YFSETQ. V lost 3 bases to trimming and J lost 6 bases; unmatched junction nucleotides: 7. The CDR3 sequence: CASSSTSGSWSEQYF. For the CDR3, the DNA is TGCGCCAGCAGCTCGACTAGCGGGAGTTGGTCCGAGCAGTACTTC.

The V and J genes are TRBV7-6 and TRBJ2-5, with 9 bases lining up with TRBD2. This CDR3 has 15 amino acids. Germline V gene lookup returns CDR1 SGHVS and CDR2 FNYEAQ. V lost 2 bases and J lost 1; bases outside the gene matches: 2. CDR3 bases: TGTGCCAGCAGCTTACTAGCGGGGTCCCAAGAGACCCAGTACTTC. Translating it yields CASSLLAGSQETQYF.

There are many counts of this clonotype. The rearrangement links TRBV20-1 to TRBJ2-4; D unclear. The CDR3 extends over 12 amino acids. Germline V gene lookup returns CDR1 DFQATT and CDR2 SNEGSKA (reference sequence). V was cut by 5 bases and J by 6 bases, with 11 bases left in between. Here the CDR3 DNA reads TGCAGTGCTGACCAGAGTGGAAACATTCAGTACTTC. Translated: CSADQSGNIQYF.

This clonotype was seen more than once but under ten times. The chain carries TRBV6-1 and TRBJ1-6; 7 bases are a match to TRBD1. The CDR3 has 14 amino acids. V gave up 3 bases and J gave up 8 bases; unmatched junction bases: 4. Germline CDR1 is MNHNS and CDR2 is SASEGT. CDR3: CASSERGLDSPLHF. The DNA for the CDR3 is TGTGCCAGCAGTGAGAGGGGGCTTGATTCACCCCTCCACTTT.

This clonotype was counted many times. The chain has TRBV2 and TRBJ2-2; TRBD1 matches 7 bases. The CDR3 totals 14 residues. The germline V gene has CDR1 SNHLY and CDR2 FYNNEI. V lost 6 bases and J lost 6; bases outside the gene matches: 7. Here the CDR3 reads CASSLGTAAGELFF. The CDR3 DNA reads TGTGCCAGCAGCCTCGGGACAGCGGCCGGGGAGCTGTTTTTT.

In this sample, this clonotype turned up many times. V gene TRBV5-1 combines with J gene TRBJ1-1; D is ambiguous. The CDR3 totals 14 residues. Trimming shortened V by 3 bases and J by 0 bases, and 9 bases separated the two germline ends. Germline CDR1 is SGHRS and CDR2 is YFSETQ. CDR3 nucleotides: TGCGCCAGCAGCTCCCGGGGTATGAACACTGAAGCTTTCTTT. This encodes CASSSRGMNTEAFF. The whole variable domain, filled in from reference TRBV5-1 and TRBJ1-1, reads KAGVTQTPRYLIKTRGQQVTLSCSPISGHRSVSWYQQTPGQGLQFLFEYFSETQRNKGNFPGRFSGRQFSNSRSEMNVSTLELGDSALYLCASSSRGMNTEAFFGQGTRLTVV.

This chain uses TRBV24-1 with TRBJ2-7; 9 positions agree with TRBD1. This CDR3 has 14 residues. Germline V gene sequence: CDR1 KGHDR, CDR2 SFDVKD. J was trimmed by 5 bases and V by 9 bases; bases with no gene match: 10. CDR3 loop: CATGAGTGINEQYF. CDR3 DNA: TGTGCCACCGGAGCCGGGACAGGGATCAACGAGCAGTACTTC.

This clonotype was observed a handful of times. The chain has TRBV27 and TRBJ2-7, with D perhaps TRBD1 or TRBD2 (5 bases each). Trimming left V 8 bases short and J 3 bases short, with 17 bases between. This CDR3 comprises 14 residues. Germline V gene sequence: CDR1 MNHEY, CDR2 SMNVEV (reference sequence). CDR3 coding DNA: TGTGCCAGCGGGACCGTTGGCTATCACTACGAGCAGTACTTC. This gives the protein CASGTVGYHYEQYF.

In this sample, this clonotype turned up many times. The chain couples TRBV6-5 to TRBJ2-7; 7 positions match TRBD2. The germline V gene has CDR1 MNHEY and CDR2 SVGAGI. This CDR3 is 14 amino acids long. J was trimmed by 7 bases and V by 5 bases; bases with no gene match: 11. Here the CDR3 reads CASSLRRGVGEQYF. Written as DNA, the CDR3 is TGTGCCAGCAGTCTCCGTCGGGGGGTTGGTGAGCAGTACTTC.

At least ten counts were recorded for this clonotype. The chain carries TRBV12-3 or TRBV12-4 and TRBJ1-2; D perhaps matches TRBD1 (6 bases). V lost 5 bases to trimming and J lost 4 bases, with 17 bases between them. The CDR3 spans 15 residues. The CDR3: CASSPRQVGVYGYTF. CDR3 coding DNA: TGTGCCAGCAGTCCCCGACAGGTTGGGGTCTATGGCTACACCTTC.

This clonotype has a count of ten or more. The chain recombines TRBV28 with TRBJ1-1; D remains ambiguous. Germline CDR1 is MDHEN and CDR2 is SYDVKM. Trimming cost V 2 bases and J 6 bases, with 13 bases left between them. The CDR3 length is 14 residues. CDR3 in amino acids: CASSLQAAVAEAFF. DNA for the CDR3: TGTGCCAGCAGTTTACAGGCGGCGGTAGCTGAAGCTTTCTTT.